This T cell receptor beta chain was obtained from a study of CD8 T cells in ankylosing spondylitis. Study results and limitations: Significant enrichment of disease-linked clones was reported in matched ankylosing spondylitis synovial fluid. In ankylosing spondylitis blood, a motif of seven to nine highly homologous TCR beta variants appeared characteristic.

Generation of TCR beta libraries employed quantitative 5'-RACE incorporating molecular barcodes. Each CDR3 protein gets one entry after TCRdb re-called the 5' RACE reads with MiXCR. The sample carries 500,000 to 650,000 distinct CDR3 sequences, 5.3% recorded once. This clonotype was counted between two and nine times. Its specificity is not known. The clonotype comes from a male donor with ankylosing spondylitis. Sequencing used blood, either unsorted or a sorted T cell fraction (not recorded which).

DNA of the CDR3: TGCAGTGCTGAGGACAGGGCCAACGAGCAGTACTTC. Translation gives CSAEDRANEQYF. The chain carries TRBV20-1 and TRBJ2-7; 8 bases fit TRBD1. The germline gives CDR1 DFQATT, CDR2 SNEGSKA (reference sequence). The CDR3 loop spans 12 amino acids. Losses at the gene ends were 5 bases for V and 5 bases for J; bases not matched to a gene: 5.